This T cell receptor beta chain was identified in a study of control samples from healthy donors and cancer patients. The method was immunoSEQ multiplex PCR; TCRdb's version includes in-frame clones alone and lacks a portion of them. The table has tens of thousands of clones, roughly 93% seen once. The table lists this clone with a count of one. After removal of 4 bases from V and 1 base from J, the junction contained 4 bases not matched to a gene. Looked up from germline, CDR1 is KGHSH and CDR2 is LQKENI. The CDR3 runs 15 residues. This clonotype originated in a woman aged 30 to 39 in good health. The chain links TRBV18 to TRBJ1-1; TRBD1 aligns across 9 bases. The sample consisted of blood. In nucleotides, the CDR3 is TGTGCCAGCTCACTACAGGGGGCCGAGAACACTGAAGCTTTCTTT. Translation gives CASSLQGAENTEAFF.